The 9 T cell receptor beta chains listed next were all sequenced from one sample in a study of cytomegalovirus exposure and HLA in healthy donors. With 60 Vbeta and 13 Jbeta primers, the PCR was carried out. TCRdb's table, derived via immunoSEQ multiplex PCR, lists solely in-frame clones and lacks some. Found here are over 150,000 clones, approximately 80% of them singletons; the top ten hold 6.5% to 8.5%. Material: PBMCs. The receptors were gathered from a man in his thirties or forties in good health and CMV-seropositive.

This clone was picked up a small number of times. The rearrangement links TRBV5-1 to TRBJ1-4; 10 nucleotides agree with TRBD1. Trimming took 3 bases from V and 0 from J; bases not matched to a gene: 5. Germline CDR1 reads SGHRS; CDR2 reads YFSETQ. The CDR3 sequence is 17 residues long. CDR3 loop: CASSWGTGESTNEKLFF. The DNA of the CDR3 is TGCGCCAGCAGCTGGGGGACAGGGGAGTCAACTAATGAAAAACTGTTTTTT.

This chain links TRBV19 with TRBJ2-7; D possibly corresponds to TRBD2 (6 bases). Trimming removed 6 bases from V and 2 bases from J, with 17 bases in between. The CDR3 covers 15 residues. CDR1 and CDR2 from the germline V gene are LNHDA and SQIVND (reference sequence). The CDR3, as DNA: TGTGCCAGTAGCATTCGGGGGACTGGGACCTACGAGCAGTACTTC. Protein: CASSIRGTGTYEQYF.

This clone was counted once. This chain uses TRBV4-2 with TRBJ2-5, with 13 bases lining up with TRBD2. In germline, CDR1 is LGHNA, CDR2 YNFKEQ. The junction had 3 bases not matched to a gene; V was cut back by 3 bases and J by 5 bases. The CDR3 consists of 15 residues. The CDR3 spells CASSQLTSGRETQYF. The CDR3 bases are TGTGCCAGCAGCCAGCTGACTAGCGGGAGGGAGACCCAGTACTTC.

The gene calls are TRBV4-3 and TRBJ2-3; 12 bases agree with TRBD1. There are 17 residues in the CDR3. Trimming cost V 6 bases and J 0 bases; bases outside gene matches: 7. Germline V gene data show CDR1 as LGHNA and CDR2 as YSLEER. This CDR3 is CASRLRDRGPSTDTQYF. CDR3 coding DNA: TGCGCCAGCAGACTCCGGGACAGGGGGCCGAGCACAGATACGCAGTATTTT.

V and J are TRBV10-3 and TRBJ2-7; TRBD1 is a possible D gene (6 bases). The CDR3 extends over 14 amino acids. CDR1 is ENHRY and CDR2 is SYGVKD in the germline V gene. V shed 6 bases and J shed 3 bases, with 15 bases lying between them. CDR3 nucleotides: TGTGCCATCAGCGGAAGGGACACGGGCTACGAGCAGTACTTC. This encodes CAISGRDTGYEQYF.

This clone was picked up a small number of times. The V call is TRBV5-1, the J call TRBJ2-1; no clear D gene. V was trimmed by 1 base and J by 0 bases, leaving 8 bases between them. Germline V gene lookup returns CDR1 SGHRS and CDR2 YFSETQ. The CDR3 covers 15 residues. DNA for the CDR3: TGCGCCAGCAGCTTGTACCCAGGCTCCTACAATGAGCAGTTCTTC. Amino acids: CASSLYPGSYNEQFF.

This chain uses TRBV4-3 with TRBJ1-2; 9 bases line up with TRBD1. This CDR3 spans 15 amino acids. From germline, CDR1 is LGHNA and CDR2 YSLEER. With 1 base clipped from V and 8 bases from J, the junction kept 8 bases outside the gene matches. The CDR3 region is CASSQASGQGKGYTF. CDR3 in DNA: TGCGCCAGCAGCCAAGCCTCGGGACAGGGAAAGGGCTACACCTTC.

This clone occurred once. This sequence joins TRBV2 and TRBJ1-3; D unresolved. The germline gives CDR1 SNHLY, CDR2 FYNNEI. This CDR3 has 15 amino acids. V shed 2 bases and J shed 0 bases, with 8 bases lying between them. The CDR3 coding sequence is TGTGCCAGCAGTGAAATTCCGAGCTCTGGAAACACCATATATTTT. Protein: CASSEIPSSGNTIYF.

V is TRBV7-2 and J is TRBJ2-7; TRBD2 is a possible D gene (5 bases). Trimming took off 1 base at V and 2 bases at J, with 15 bases between the two ends. The germline CDR1 and CDR2 sequences are SGHTA and FQGNSA. The CDR3 extends over 16 amino acids. CDR3 coding DNA: TGTGCCAGCAGCTTAGGAGGCCTTAGCGCCCCCTACGAGCAGTACTTC. Its translation is CASSLGGLSAPYEQYF.